This T cell receptor (beta chain) was observed in a study of cytomegalovirus exposure and HLA in healthy donors (dated by TCRdb to the late 2010s). In terms of the full investigation: In an earlier analysis of 450 to 750 of the donors, about 270 Gb of sequence data and just under 120 million unique TCR beta sequences from about 190 million T cells were reported. An early release that covered more than 550 HLA-typed donors contained approximately 290 gigabases of sequencing data and about 93 million unique TCR sequences. Of the approximately 400 genotyped donors, roughly 80% fell in the genetic ancestry cluster associated with self-reported Caucasian donors. The aim of the study was to test whether cataloging public T cell receptors could identify signatures of past pathogen exposure. The T cell repertoires of 666 subjects were profiled by immunosequencing and related to cytomegalovirus serostatus. Besides the first cohort of about 730 subjects, a separate validation cohort made up of 120 different subjects was used. High-throughput TCR immunosequencing, statistical association of individual TCRs with disease status, and machine learning were combined to predict cytomegalovirus infection status. To study patterns of TCR occurrence, a later analysis re-analyzed previously published TCR beta repertoires from more than 550 donors and added high-resolution HLA genotyping. Rather than drawing on any new phenotypic data, the later analysis identified candidate immune exposures from TCR beta sequences and the way those sequences occurred across donors. In an earlier analysis of a few hundred of the donors, high-throughput TCR beta sequencing was used to judge whether each TCR beta V gene segment behaved as functional or pseudogenic. Donor age, sex, ethnicity and CMV serostatus were compiled together with the repertoire data. A later genetic analysis used genome-wide SNP genotypes for about 55% of the 666 donors, treating that subset as a discovery cohort. All discovery cohort repertoires had been generated using a single sequencing platform. HLA typing included class I and class II loci at four-digit resolution. Typing coverage varied by locus: about 629-630 donors for A, B, C, DRB1 and DQB1; more than 500 for DQA1; nearly 610 for DPA1; around 490 for DPB1. Several DR-DQ haplotypes were treated as single units for association and clustering because of strong linkage in the cohort. On average, roughly 250,000 unique TCR beta nucleotide sequences were sequenced per donor among a few hundred genotyped donors of the cohort, with roughly 18% of those sequences being non-productive.

The cysteine opens and the phenylalanine closes a CDR3 of 13 amino acids. The DNA shown is the 39-base CDR3, in frame from base 1. CDR1 SQVTM and CDR2 ANQGSEA were looked up in the germline V gene. The germline ends are 20 bases apart after V is trimmed by 8 bases and J by 9 bases. Library preparation employed the immunoSEQ multiplex PCR assay. For the multiplex PCR, a mixture combining 60 forward primers for TCR Vbeta segments and 13 reverse primers for TCR Jbeta segments was used. The CDR3 region of rearranged TCR beta genes was amplified from genomic DNA by a multiplex PCR assay. The Illumina HiSeq System was used to sequence the amplified TCR beta libraries as 87-base-pair reads. The authors processed their data as follows. A later analysis counted approximately 84 million unique TCR beta chains across the 700 or so repertoires, and approximately 11 million of these chains were shared by at least two donors. Raw reads were error-corrected and collapsed into unique sequences by a nearest-neighbor algorithm in which closely related sequences were merged to remove PCR and sequencing errors. V, D and J gene segments were assigned by aligning CDR3 sequences to IMGT reference sequences. Each retained sequence needed at least a six-nucleotide match to both a V gene segment and a J gene segment. Rearrangements were classified as productive when the CDR3 lacked stop codons and remained in frame with V and J, and all other rearrangements were classified as non-productive. Following IMGT convention, CDR3 was defined as the stretch from the second conserved V-encoded cysteine to the conserved J-encoded phenylalanine. Sequences without an unambiguous match to a single V gene segment were excluded from the earlier analysis of approximately 560 of the donors. An earlier analysis of some 500 of the donors classified V segments as functional when productive rearrangements were above 56.7% and as segregating when the standard deviation between donors was above 5%. A statistical classification framework was built for diagnosing cytomegalovirus status from the catalog of TCR beta chain sequences. In a later analysis, V and J genes were assigned by comparing TCR nucleotide sequences against IMGT/GENE-DB human TR gene sequences. The TCRdist pipeline was used in a later analysis to assign CDR3 sequences and most-parsimonious VDJ recombination scenarios. In a later analysis, each TCR beta chain was defined by its CDR3 amino acid sequence together with its V-gene family, and reads lacking a unique V-gene family were excluded. To address suspected cross-contamination and a sequencing artifact, a later analysis removed roughly 640 highly shared, low-generation-probability nucleotide sequences. A later analysis calculated a clonal expansion index for each public chain from normalized within-repertoire ranks of inferred template counts. In a later analysis, generation probabilities were computed using a VDJ recombination model fitted to out-of-frame rearrangements, and the results were checked against IGoR. Hypergeometric tests were used in a later analysis to score TCR-TCR, TCR-HLA and TCR-CMV co-occurrence, with a repertoire-size bias correction applied to the TCR pairs. A later analysis estimated false discovery rates by permuting HLA or CMV assignments 20 times. In a later analysis, co-occurring TCRs were grouped using DBSCAN, with TCRdist sequence similarity added in when clustering inside HLA-allele-positive subsets. Repertoires with fewer than 30,000 or more than 120,000 public chains were left out of co-occurrence clustering, as were about 5 repertoires with anomalous nucleotide sharing. TCRdb re-hosts the immuneACCESS table, in-frame sequences only. Its copies lack some clones; in the studies checked, an unresolved V gene accounts for under half of them, and the cause for the rest is not known. V and J calls plus clone size are reproduced from that table; the DNA served to infer D and trimming. For this sample there are roughly 140,000 clones; 55% to 70% appear just once. Of the sample, around 3% falls within the top ten clones.

The cohort comprised 710 or so healthy bone marrow donors. All cohort members were sampled while nominally healthy, although unrecorded immune exposures were likely present. The donor tested CMV seropositive, placing the donor among the approximately 310 seropositive members of the cohort. A peripheral blood sample was collected from each donor, and TCR beta sequencing was performed on peripheral blood mononuclear cells. The Qiagen DNeasy Blood Extraction Kit was used to extract genomic DNA from the blood cell samples. Turning to this clone: No antigen is known for it. Base qualities are missing; no much larger clone stands one base away.

What the work shows at the level of the full study, not this receptor alone: A group of highly shared sequence variants was considered likely to be a technical artifact of the sequencing pipeline. The authors suggested that the approach could potentially be generalized to other disease states and immunological phenotypes. Most TCR sequences were seen in very few donors, while some public TCRs were found in many individuals. In vitro tests confirmed that a few of the cytomegalovirus-associated TCR beta chains recognize cytomegalovirus antigens. In an earlier analysis of about 600 of the donors, most TCR beta V segments appeared in productive rearrangements about 87% or about 30% of the time, broadly matching IMGT annotations. According to a later analysis, TCR association rates differed among HLA loci, with DRB1 alleles showing the most associated TCRs and HLA-C alleles showing the fewest. The presence/absence analyses assumed that sequencing depth was roughly uniform across donors, and that assumption may not be true. In this cohort, only TCR beta chains were sequenced, and detectable features were limited by the absence of alpha or paired-chain data. A later genetic analysis associated a missense DCLRE1C variant with V-gene and J-gene trimming of TCR beta chains, and an independent cohort replicated the association. A later genetic analysis reported fewer N-insertions in productive TCRs among donors in an Asian-associated ancestry cluster than the roughly 620-donor mean. In a later analysis, several top co-occurrence clusters were reported to appear linked to parvovirus B19, influenza, CMV and Epstein-Barr virus. Assigning TCR associations to individual alleles was difficult when HLA alleles, especially DR and DQ, strongly co-occurred. Some IMGT-functional V segments, including TRBV6-2 and TRBV6-3, could not be told apart with the 87-base-pair reads, so those segments were excluded. A further reported finding was that TCR beta sequences accurately predicted the HLA-A and HLA-B alleles for most subjects in the first cohort. Roughly 15 rarely observed V segments, including chromosome 9 orphons, were excluded from the earlier analysis of a few hundred of the donors because counts were too low. For the cohort, immune exposure information was limited to CMV serostatus. In both the original and validation cohorts, the classifier was reported to diagnose cytomegalovirus status with high specificity and sensitivity. In a later analysis, HLA-associated TCR beta chains were found to be more clonally expanded and to have lower generation probabilities than equally common non-associated chains. A later analysis associated 15,000 or so TCR beta sequences with specific HLA alleles at a false discovery rate of 0.05. Correlated functional status among segregating V segments might reflect linkage disequilibrium, but an unknown experimental factor could not be ruled out. In a later analysis, most CMV-associated TCR beta chains were found to appear HLA-restricted, with HLA associations seemingly driven largely by CMV exposure. Because HLA typing was missing for some donors at each locus, association tests included only the typed subset. A total of about 180 TCR beta chains were listed by the study as associated with cytomegalovirus.

The TCR originated in a woman between 25 and 40 years old in good health and CMV-seropositive. Recombination connected TRBV29-1 to TRBJ2-1; a weak D assignment points to TRBD1 (8 bases agree). Material for sequencing was PBMCs. The DNA sequence is given as TGCAGCCCGGGGGGACAGGTTGGGGGTGAGCAGTTCTTC. Its protein reads: CSPGGQVGGEQFF.